This paragraph covers one T cell receptor (beta chain) sequence. These data come from a study of blood T cell repertoires in COVID-19. On the study more broadly: COVID-19 samples collected from the United States, Italy and Spain covered acute and convalescent phases. Sources were T cells, B-cell-depleted T cells, or PBMCs; the material itself was cDNA or gDNA.

Germline V gene sequence: CDR1 SNHLY, CDR2 FYNNEI. The V end lost 6 bases, the J end lost 1 base, and 8 bases lay between the germline ends. The CDR3 runs 13 residues. Some clones are missing from TCRdb's copy, which holds only in-frame ones; the method was immunoSEQ multiplex PCR. The sample has about 140,000 clones, roughly four fifths seen once. The chain is built from TRBV2 and TRBJ2-3, with D possibly matching TRBD1 (5 bases). This TCR was recovered from a woman aged 55-69 years with acute or convalescent COVID-19. The sample was peripheral blood. The CDR3 region is CASRSRGTDTQYF. The DNA for the CDR3 is TGTGCCAGCAGAAGCAGGGGCACAGATACGCAGTATTTT.